Each of the 14 T cell receptor beta chains below was sequenced from the same sample in a study of identical twins. TCRdb passed the 5' RACE reads through MiXCR, listing each CDR3 protein once. Of about 700,000 distinct CDR3 sequences listed, roughly 6% were seen once; the top ten hold approximately 1.6%. The sample taken for sequencing was naive T cells sorted from blood. These receptors were taken from a man aged 18 to 30 in good health.

This clonotype was recorded at least ten times. J is TRBJ1-1 and V is TRBV24-1; unclear D gene. In germline, CDR1 is KGHDR, CDR2 SFDVKD. The CDR3 spans 10 residues. V shed 8 bases and J shed 4 bases, with 4 bases lying between them. CDR3 protein: CATKSTEAFF. Written as DNA, the CDR3 is TGTGCCACCAAGAGCACTGAAGCTTTCTTT.

The J gene is TRBJ1-5, the V gene TRBV7-9; D is undetermined. Trimming pared 0 bases from V and 7 bases from J, leaving 13 bases between. The CDR3 sequence is 15 residues long. In germline, CDR1 is SEHNR, CDR2 FQNEAQ (reference sequence). The CDR3 is CASSLAGLGGQPQHF. In DNA form, the CDR3 reads TGTGCCAGCAGCTTAGCGGGGTTGGGTGGCCAGCCCCAGCATTTT.

This clonotype was observed a few times. The V gene is TRBV5-1, the J gene TRBJ2-2; maybe TRBD1 (6 bases). This CDR3 has 14 residues. Trimming removed 0 bases at V and 7 bases at J, with 10 bases between. Germline V lookup: CDR1 SGHRS, CDR2 YFSETQ. The CDR3 bases are TGCGCCAGCAGCTTGGGACAGGAAGGCGGGGAGCTGTTTTTT. Its protein product is CASSLGQEGGELFF.

V is TRBV6-1 and J is TRBJ2-5; 10 bases are shared with TRBD2. Per germline, CDR1 MNHNS and CDR2 SASEGT. Trimming cost V 6 bases and J 4 bases; bases outside gene matches: 11. This CDR3 is built from 16 residues. CDR3 sequence reads: CASSDGPGLASETQYF. CDR3 coding DNA: TGTGCCAGCAGCGATGGTCCGGGACTAGCGTCAGAGACCCAGTACTTC.

This chain connects TRBV15 to TRBJ2-3; TRBD2 might be the D (6 bases). This CDR3 region has 14 residues. Germline CDR1 and CDR2: LNHNV and YYDKDF (reference sequence). V was cut by 5 bases and J by 2 bases, with 11 bases left in between. The CDR3 sequence: CATSGGRNTDTQYF. The CDR3 DNA is TGTGCCACCAGCGGAGGGAGAAACACAGATACGCAGTATTTT.

In this sample, this clonotype turned up once. A much larger clone lies one base from this, so it may be a read error. V gene TRBV27 combines with J gene TRBJ2-7; D is perhaps TRBD1 (6 bases). The CDR3 is made up of 14 amino acids. V was cut by 5 bases and J by 7 bases, with 18 bases left in between. Germline V gene sequence: CDR1 MNHEY, CDR2 SMNVEV (reference sequence). The CDR3: CASSPTLQGREQYF. In DNA, the CDR3 is TGTGCCAGCAGTCCGACCCTACAGGGAAGGGAGCAGTACTTC.

This clonotype was picked up a small number of times. The V and J genes are TRBV14 and TRBJ1-1, with D possibly being TRBD1 (5 bases). The CDR3 spans 12 residues. Germline V gene sequence: CDR1 SGHDN, CDR2 FVKESK. V lost 6 bases to trimming and J lost 4 bases, with 9 bases between them. The CDR3 sequence is CASRERGTEAFF. CDR3 bases: TGTGCCAGCAGGGAGAGGGGCACTGAAGCTTTCTTT.

This clonotype has more than one count but fewer than ten. The genes are TRBV12-3 or TRBV12-4 and TRBJ2-3, with 7 nucleotides matching TRBD2. The V and J ends lost 5 bases and 14 bases, in that order; junction bases with no gene match: 7. The CDR3 covers 11 residues. The CDR3 DNA is TGTGCCAGCAGTACCGGGACTAAAGGGTATTTT. It specifies CASSTGTKGYF.

This clonotype was recorded a few times. The CDR3 DNA follows: TGCAGTGCTAAAAATCTGCGGGAGATCCAAGAGACCCAGTACTTC. Translating gives CSAKNLREIQETQYF. This chain joins TRBV20-1 and TRBJ2-5; 7 bases are shared with TRBD2. Germline loops: CDR1 DFQATT, CDR2 SNEGSKA (reference sequence). This CDR3 region has 15 residues. Germline trimming cut 4 bases from V and 1 base from J; bases unmatched to any gene: 9.

This clonotype was seen a few times. The chain combines TRBV18 with TRBJ1-6, with D maybe TRBD1 (5 bases). V was cut by 0 bases and J by 7 bases, with 10 bases left in between. The CDR3 runs to 15 residues. CDR1 is KGHSH, CDR2 LQKENI, per germline. CDR3 DNA sequence: TGTGCCAGCTCACCACCATGGGGGTTGAATTCACCCCTCCACTTT. Residues: CASSPPWGLNSPLHF.

This rearrangement joins TRBV27 to TRBJ2-7; perhaps TRBD1 as D (7 bases). The length of the CDR3 is 14 residues. CDR1 MNHEY and CDR2 SMNVEV come from the germline V gene (reference sequence). Trimming shortened V by 2 bases and J by 6 bases, and 14 bases separated the two germline ends. The chain's CDR3 is CASSLGGGLLEQYF. The CDR3 bases are TGTGCCAGCAGTTTAGGAGGGGGCTTGCTCGAGCAGTACTTC.

There are many counts of this clonotype. This chain connects TRBV7-2 to TRBJ2-3; D is possibly TRBD2 (6 bases). The CDR3 is 14 residues long. Germline V lookup: CDR1 SGHTA, CDR2 FQGNSA. Between the trimmed V and J ends, which lost 5 bases and 0 bases, there was a span of 9 bases. CDR3 in amino acids: CASSRGGSTDTQYF. Written as DNA, the CDR3 is TGTGCCAGCAGCCGTGGAGGGAGCACAGATACGCAGTATTTT.

This clonotype was detected a few times. At one boundary the junction diverges from the germline segment, which might be a read error. The chain carries TRBV7-6 and TRBJ2-2; D remains unclear. The CDR3 contains 13 residues. Germline loops: CDR1 SGHVS, CDR2 FNYEAQ. As DNA, the CDR3 is TGTGCCATCAGCCGAGGCGTGGCCGGGGAGCTGTTTTTT. Residues: CAISRGVAGELFF.

This sequence joins TRBV5-1 and TRBJ2-2; no clear D gene. V lost 5 bases, J lost 2 bases, and 13 bases lay in between. The germline V gene encodes CDR1 SGHRS and CDR2 YFSETQ. The CDR3 covers 15 residues. This CDR3 is CASRPPDTNTGELFF. The CDR3 DNA reads TGCGCCAGCAGACCCCCAGACACCAACACCGGGGAGCTGTTTTTT.